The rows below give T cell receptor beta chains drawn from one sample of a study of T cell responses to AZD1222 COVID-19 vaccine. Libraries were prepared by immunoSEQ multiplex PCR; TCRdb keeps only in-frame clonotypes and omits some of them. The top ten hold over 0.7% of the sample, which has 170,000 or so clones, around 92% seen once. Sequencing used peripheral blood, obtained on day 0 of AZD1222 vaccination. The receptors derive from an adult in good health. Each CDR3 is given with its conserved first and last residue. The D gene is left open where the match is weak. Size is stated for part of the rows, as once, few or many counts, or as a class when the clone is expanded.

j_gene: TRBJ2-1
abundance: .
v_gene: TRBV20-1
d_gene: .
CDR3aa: CSASGGSYNEQFF
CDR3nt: TGCAGTGCTAGTGGCGGCTCCTACAATGAGCAGTTCTTC

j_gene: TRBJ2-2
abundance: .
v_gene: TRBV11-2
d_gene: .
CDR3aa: CASSSITGPLFF
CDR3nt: TGTGCCAGCAGCTCAATTACCGGGCCCCTGTTTTTT

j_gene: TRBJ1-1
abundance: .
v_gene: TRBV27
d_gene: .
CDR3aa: CASRPGGANTEAFF
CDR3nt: TGTGCCAGCAGGCCGGGGGGAGCGAACACTGAAGCTTTCTTT

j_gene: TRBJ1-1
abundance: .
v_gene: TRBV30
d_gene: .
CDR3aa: CAWSVSPNTEAFF
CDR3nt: TGTGCCTGGAGTGTAAGCCCGAACACTGAAGCTTTCTTT

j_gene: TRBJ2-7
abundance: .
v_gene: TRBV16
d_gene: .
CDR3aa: CASSHFRSSYEQYF
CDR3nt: TGTGCCAGCAGCCACTTCCGGAGCTCCTACGAGCAGTACTTC

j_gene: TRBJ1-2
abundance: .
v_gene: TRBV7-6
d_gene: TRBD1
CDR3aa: CASSLDPQGANGYTF
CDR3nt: TGTGCCAGCAGCTTAGACCCCCAGGGGGCAAATGGCTACACCTTC

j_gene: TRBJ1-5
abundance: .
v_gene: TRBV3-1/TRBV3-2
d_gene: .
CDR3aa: CASSQDWGKGQPQHF
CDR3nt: TGTGCCAGCAGCCAAGACTGGGGGAAGGGTCAGCCCCAGCATTTT

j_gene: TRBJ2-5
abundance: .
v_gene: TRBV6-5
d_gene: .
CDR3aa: CANSGVQGTQYF
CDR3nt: TGTGCCAACTCTGGGGTCCAAGGGACCCAGTACTTC

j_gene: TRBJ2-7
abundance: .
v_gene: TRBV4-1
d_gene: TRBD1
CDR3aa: CASSQVGSGGLTYEQYF
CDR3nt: TGCGCCAGCAGCCAAGTAGGATCAGGGGGTCTAACCTACGAGCAGTACTTC

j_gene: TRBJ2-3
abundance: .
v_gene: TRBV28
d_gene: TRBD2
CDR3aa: CASRAGLEVDTQYF
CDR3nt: TGTGCCAGCAGGGCGGGACTAGAGGTGGATACGCAGTATTTT

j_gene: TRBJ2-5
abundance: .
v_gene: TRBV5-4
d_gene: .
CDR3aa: CASSLDLGQEKGQETQYF
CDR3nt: TGTGCCAGCAGCTTAGATCTCGGTCAGGAAAAGGGCCAAGAGACCCAGTACTTC

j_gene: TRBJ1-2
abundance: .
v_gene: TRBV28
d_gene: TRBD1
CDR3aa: CASRSPTGSYGYTF
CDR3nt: TGTGCCAGCAGATCCCCGACAGGGTCCTATGGCTACACCTTC

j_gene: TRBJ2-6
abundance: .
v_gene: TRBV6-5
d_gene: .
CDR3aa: CASLARAGANVLTF
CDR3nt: TGTGCCAGCTTAGCCCGGGCGGGGGCCAACGTCCTGACTTTC

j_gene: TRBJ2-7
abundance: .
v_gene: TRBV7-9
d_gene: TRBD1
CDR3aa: CASSPGISGGMDEQYF
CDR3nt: TGTGCCAGCAGCCCCGGGATTTCAGGGGGAATGGACGAGCAGTACTTC

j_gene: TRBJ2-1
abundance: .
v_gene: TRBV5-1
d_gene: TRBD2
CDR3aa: CASSLVLAGDYNEQFF
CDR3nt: TGCGCCAGCAGCTTGGTCCTAGCGGGGGATTACAATGAGCAGTTCTTC

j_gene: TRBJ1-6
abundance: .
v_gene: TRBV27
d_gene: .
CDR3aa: CASRRYGESDSSYNSPLHF
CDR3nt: TGTGCCAGCAGGAGGTACGGCGAGTCCGACAGCTCCTATAATTCACCCCTCCACTTT

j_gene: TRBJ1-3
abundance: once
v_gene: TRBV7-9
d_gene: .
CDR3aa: CASSFDGPGNTIYF
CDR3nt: TGTGCCAGCAGCTTTGATGGTCCTGGAAACACCATATATTTT

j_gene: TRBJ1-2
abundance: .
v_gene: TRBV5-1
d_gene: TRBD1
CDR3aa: CASSRTGTGDYGYTF
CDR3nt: TGCGCCAGCAGCCGGACCGGGACAGGGGACTATGGCTACACCTTC